The clone carrying this TCR beta chain was observed a few times. Its antigen is not known. The ends lost 6 bases at V and 11 bases at J; junction bases unmatched: 16. Germline assignment: CDR1 PRHDT and CDR2 FYEKMQ (reference sequence). The CDR3 has 16 amino acids. MiXCR was run by TCRdb on the reads, yielding one entry per CDR3 protein. The top ten clones hold 20% of a sample with fewer than 350,000 distinct CDR3 sequences, about 28% of them seen once. These data are taken from a study of T cell repertoires in cytomegalovirus infection. Study at large: Recently identified HLA-C-restricted CMV epitopes and well-studied HLA-B-restricted CMV epitopes were used by the study.

The chain carries TRBV13 and TRBJ1-1, with TRBD1 identical over 12 bases. This specimen consisted of cultured PBMCs, obtained from culture after CMV antigen stimulation. The TCR comes from a human donor in good health (CMV status not recorded). Some clones in this sample may be carry-over from other donors' samples. DNA for the CDR3: TGTGCCAGCAGTTCCGGGACAGGGGGCGCGAGATTCAAGGCTTTCTTT. Its protein is CASSSGTGGARFKAFF.